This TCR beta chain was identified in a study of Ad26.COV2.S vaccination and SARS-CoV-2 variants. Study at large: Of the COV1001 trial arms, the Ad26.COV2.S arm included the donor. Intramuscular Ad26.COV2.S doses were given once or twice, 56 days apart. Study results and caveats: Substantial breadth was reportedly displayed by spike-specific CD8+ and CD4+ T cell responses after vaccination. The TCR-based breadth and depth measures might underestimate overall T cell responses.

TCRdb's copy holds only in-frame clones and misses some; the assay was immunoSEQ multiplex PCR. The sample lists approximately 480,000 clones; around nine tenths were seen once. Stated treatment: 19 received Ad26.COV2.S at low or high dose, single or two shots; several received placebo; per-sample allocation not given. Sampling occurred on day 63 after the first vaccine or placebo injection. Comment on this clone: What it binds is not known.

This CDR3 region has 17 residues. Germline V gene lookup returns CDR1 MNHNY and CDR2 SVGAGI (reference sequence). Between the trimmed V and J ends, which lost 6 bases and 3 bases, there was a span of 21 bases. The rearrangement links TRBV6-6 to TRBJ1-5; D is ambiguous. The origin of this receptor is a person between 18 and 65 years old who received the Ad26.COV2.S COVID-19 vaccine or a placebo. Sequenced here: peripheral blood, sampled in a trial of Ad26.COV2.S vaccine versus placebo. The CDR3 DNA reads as TGTGCCAGCAGCCGAATTACCAGACAAGGGTCCAATCAGCCCCAGCATTTT. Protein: CASSRITRQGSNQPQHF.